This T cell receptor beta chain was retrieved from a study of OX40 agonist ivuxolimab in advanced cancers. The assay was immunoSEQ multiplex PCR, and TCRdb's table has in-frame clones only and misses some. This table holds about 82,000 clones, 88% found once. This CDR3 spans 16 amino acids. The junction had 8 bases not matched to a gene; V was cut back by 7 bases and J by 0 bases. Germline V lookup: CDR1 MDHEN, CDR2 SYDVKM. Specimen: CD4+ or CD8+ T cells sorted from blood, collected in a trial of the OX40 agonist ivuxolimab. This clonotype was sampled from an adult with an advanced solid tumor such as melanoma, head and neck, liver or kidney cancer. The V gene is TRBV28, the J gene TRBJ1-3; 8 nucleotides align to TRBD1. The DNA for the CDR3 is TGTGCCAGCACACCGGGACAGGCCTCCTCTGGAAACACCATATATTTT. As protein: CASTPGQASSGNTIYF.